This T cell receptor beta chain was found in a study of blood T cells in healthy people across ages. This clonotype was counted ten times or more. This CDR3 has 15 amino acids. V was trimmed by 5 bases and J by 1 base, leaving 15 bases between them. Germline CDR1 SEHNR, CDR2 FQNEAQ (reference sequence). For the second PCR, which ran for roughly 7 to 11 cycles, a sample-barcoded 5' primer and a J-beta primer mix were used. TCRdb recomputed calls from the 5' RACE reads with MiXCR, one row per CDR3 protein. The sample comprises about 1.7 million distinct CDR3 sequences, 28% of which are singletons, and approximately 7.7% rests with the top ten.

Source material: blood. The V and J genes are TRBV7-9 and TRBJ2-7; D is ambiguous. The sequence was obtained from a woman in her 30s in good health. In nucleotides, the CDR3 is TGTGCCAGCAGCGACCCCTTTAGTGCATCCTACGAGCAGTACTTC. Residues: CASSDPFSASYEQYF.